The clone carrying this T cell receptor beta chain has only a few counts. TCRdb re-analysed the 5' RACE reads in MiXCR, keeping a single row per CDR3 protein. The sample holds about 66,000 distinct CDR3 sequences, roughly a sixth seen once. The data are from a study of early T cells in non-severe SARS-CoV-2 infection. Study information: The input, bulk RNA from unsorted whole blood, was sequenced, and chains were unpaired.

Germline V gene lookup returns CDR1 SGHNT and CDR2 YENEEA. Trimming took 4 bases from V and 5 from J, leaving 8 bases between them. The CDR3 contains 12 residues. This material consisted of whole blood, taken at baseline. The V gene is TRBV11-3, the J gene TRBJ1-2; D unresolved. The source is an adult who was a healthcare worker with PCR-confirmed SARS-CoV-2 infection or an uninfected control (not recorded which). CDR3 sequence: CASSSGAYGYTF. CDR3 coding DNA: TGTGCCAGCAGCTCGGGAGCGTATGGCTACACCTTC.